These T cell receptor beta chains were read from a single sample in a study of response to subunit inactivated influenza vaccine. TCRdb called the RT-PCR reads again in MiXCR, with one record for every CDR3 protein. This table holds approximately 250,000 distinct CDR3 sequences, less than 15% found once. The input for sequencing was non-naive T cells sorted from PBMCs, taken 14 to 15 days before vaccination. Source of these receptors: a man aged 50 to 60 who received an inactivated influenza vaccine. Both conserved end residues are part of each CDR3.

>TRBV5-1
CASSLGQANTDTQYF
>TRBV9
CASSVATGGVSEQFF
>TRBV11-2
CASSSGSTYEQYF
>TRBV10-3
CAISSDPVNTGELFF
>TRBV5-6
CASRPSGRGDTQYF
>TRBV3-1
CASSQDPARTGRRTGELFF
>TRBV5-1
CASSPRPRGNNEQFF
>TRBV7-2
CASSLWGGANEKLFF
>TRBV6-1
CASSEAGTIYQPQHF
>TRBV6-1
CASRILAVTDTQYF
>TRBV5-1
CASSKRGSGANVLTF
>TRBV19
CASSGRGRLTDTQYF
>TRBV29-1
CSVDRTGRLETQYF
>TRBV21-1
CASSRFLPGQASLGANVLTF
>TRBV7-9
CASTPPAGANVLTF
>TRBV18
CASSPSGANTEAFF
>TRBV13
CASSWSGRPTNNEQFF
>TRBV28
CAIRGAGGSSEQYF